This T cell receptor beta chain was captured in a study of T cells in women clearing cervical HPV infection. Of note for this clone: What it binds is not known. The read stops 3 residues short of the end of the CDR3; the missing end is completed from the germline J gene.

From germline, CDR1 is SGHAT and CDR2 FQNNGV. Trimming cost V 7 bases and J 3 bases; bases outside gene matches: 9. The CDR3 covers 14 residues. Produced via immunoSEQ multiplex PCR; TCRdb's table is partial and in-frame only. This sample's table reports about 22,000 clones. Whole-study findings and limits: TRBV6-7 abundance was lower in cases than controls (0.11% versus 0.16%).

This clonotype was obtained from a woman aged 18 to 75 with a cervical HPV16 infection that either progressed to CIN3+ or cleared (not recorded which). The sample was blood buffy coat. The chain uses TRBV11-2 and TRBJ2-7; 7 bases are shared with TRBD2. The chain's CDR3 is CASMQSGIYYEQYF. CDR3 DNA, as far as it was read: TGTGCCAGCATGCAAAGCGGGATCTACTACGAG.